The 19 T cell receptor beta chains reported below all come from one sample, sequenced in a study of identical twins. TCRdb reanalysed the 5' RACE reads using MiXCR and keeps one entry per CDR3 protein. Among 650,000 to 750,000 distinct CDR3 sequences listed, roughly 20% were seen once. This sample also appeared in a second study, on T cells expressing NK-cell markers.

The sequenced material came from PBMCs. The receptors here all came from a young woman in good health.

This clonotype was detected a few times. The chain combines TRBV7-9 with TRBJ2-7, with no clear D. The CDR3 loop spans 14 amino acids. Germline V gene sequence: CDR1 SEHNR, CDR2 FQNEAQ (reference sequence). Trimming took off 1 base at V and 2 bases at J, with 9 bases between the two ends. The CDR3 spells CASSLEGSAYEQYF. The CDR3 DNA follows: TGTGCCAGCAGCTTAGAAGGGTCAGCCTACGAGCAGTACTTC.

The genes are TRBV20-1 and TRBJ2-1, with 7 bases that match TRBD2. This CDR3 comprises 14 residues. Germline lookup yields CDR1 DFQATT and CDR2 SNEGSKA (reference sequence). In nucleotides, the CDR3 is TGCAGCACCCTGCGGGAGCCGATCTACAATGAGCAGTTCTTC. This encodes CSTLREPIYNEQFF.

Written as DNA, the CDR3 is TGTGCCAGCAGTGAACCACCGGGGCTAGCGGGGGGCGAGGATGAGCAGTTCTTC. Translating gives CASSEPPGLAGGEDEQFF. The chain recombines TRBV25-1 with TRBJ2-1; TRBD2 matches 11 bases. The CDR3 is made up of 18 amino acids. V trimming: 2 bases; J trimming: 8 bases; junction bases outside the gene matches: 14. The germline CDR1 and CDR2 sequences are MGHDK and SYGVNS.

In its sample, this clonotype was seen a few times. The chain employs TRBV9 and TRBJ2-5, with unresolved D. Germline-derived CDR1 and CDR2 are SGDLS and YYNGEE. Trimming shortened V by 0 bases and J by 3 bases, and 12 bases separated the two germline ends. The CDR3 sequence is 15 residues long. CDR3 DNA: TGTGCCAGCAGCGTAGGGTGGAGCTCAGAAGAGACCCAGTACTTC. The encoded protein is CASSVGWSSEETQYF.

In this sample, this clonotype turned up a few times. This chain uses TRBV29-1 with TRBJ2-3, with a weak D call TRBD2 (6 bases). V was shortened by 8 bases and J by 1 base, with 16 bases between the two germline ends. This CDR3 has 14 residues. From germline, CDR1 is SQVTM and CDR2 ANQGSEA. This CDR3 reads CSSSTPGGTDTQYF. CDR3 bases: TGCAGCTCCTCGACCCCGGGAGGCACAGATACGCAGTATTTT.

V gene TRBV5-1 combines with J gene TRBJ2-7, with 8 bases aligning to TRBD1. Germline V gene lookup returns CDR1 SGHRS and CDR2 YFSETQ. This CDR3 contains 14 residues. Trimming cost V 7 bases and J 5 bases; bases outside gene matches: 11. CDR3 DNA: TGCGCCAGCCATAGCCCGCTACAGGGGGACGAGCAGTACTTC. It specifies CASHSPLQGDEQYF.

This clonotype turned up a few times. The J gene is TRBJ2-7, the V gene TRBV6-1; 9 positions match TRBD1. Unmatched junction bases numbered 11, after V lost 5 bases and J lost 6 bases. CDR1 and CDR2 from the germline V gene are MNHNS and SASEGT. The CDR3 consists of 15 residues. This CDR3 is CASSPRGDREGEQYF. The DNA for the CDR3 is TGTGCCAGCAGTCCAAGGGGGGACAGGGAAGGCGAGCAGTACTTC.

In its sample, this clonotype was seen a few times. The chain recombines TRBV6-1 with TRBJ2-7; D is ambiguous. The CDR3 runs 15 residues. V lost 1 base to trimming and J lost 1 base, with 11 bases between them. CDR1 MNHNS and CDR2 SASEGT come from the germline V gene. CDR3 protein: CASSEGKAASYEQYF. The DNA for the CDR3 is TGTGCCAGCAGTGAAGGGAAGGCGGCATCCTACGAGCAGTACTTC.

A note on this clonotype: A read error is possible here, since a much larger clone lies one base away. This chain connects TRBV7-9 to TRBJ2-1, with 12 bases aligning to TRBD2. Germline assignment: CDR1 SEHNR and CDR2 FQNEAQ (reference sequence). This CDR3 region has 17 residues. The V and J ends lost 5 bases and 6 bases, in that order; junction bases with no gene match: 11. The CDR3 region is CASSPTSGSIAGNEQFF. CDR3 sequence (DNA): TGTGCCAGCAGCCCGACTAGCGGGAGTATTGCTGGCAATGAGCAGTTCTTC.

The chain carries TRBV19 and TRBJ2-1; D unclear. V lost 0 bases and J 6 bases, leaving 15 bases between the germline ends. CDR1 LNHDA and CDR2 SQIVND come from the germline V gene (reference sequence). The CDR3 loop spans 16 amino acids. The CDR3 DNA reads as TGTGCCAGTAGTATAGACCACCGGTCCGGTCTCAATGAGCAGTTCTTC. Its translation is CASSIDHRSGLNEQFF.

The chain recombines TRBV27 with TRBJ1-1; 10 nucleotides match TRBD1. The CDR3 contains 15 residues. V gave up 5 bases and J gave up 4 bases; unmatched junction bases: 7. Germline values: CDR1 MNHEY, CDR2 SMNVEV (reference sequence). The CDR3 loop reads CASSPGTGEITEAFF. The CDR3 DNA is TGTGCCAGCAGTCCCGGGACAGGGGAAATCACTGAAGCTTTCTTT.

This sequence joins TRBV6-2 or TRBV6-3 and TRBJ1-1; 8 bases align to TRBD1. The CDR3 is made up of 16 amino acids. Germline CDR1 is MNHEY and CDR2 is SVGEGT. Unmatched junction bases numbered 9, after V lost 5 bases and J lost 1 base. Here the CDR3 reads CASSDWDRPTNTEAFF. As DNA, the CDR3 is TGTGCCAGCAGTGATTGGGACAGGCCTACGAACACTGAAGCTTTCTTT.

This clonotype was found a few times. The DNA of the CDR3 is TGTGCCAGCAGCCACAGGGGTCCTCAGGTCACTGAAGCTTTCTTT. Protein: CASSHRGPQVTEAFF. The chain joins TRBV7-3 to TRBJ1-1; 7 bases align to TRBD1. The V and J ends lost 5 bases and 4 bases, in that order; junction bases with no gene match: 10. Germline V gene lookup returns CDR1 SGHTA and CDR2 FQGTGA. The CDR3 has 15 residues.

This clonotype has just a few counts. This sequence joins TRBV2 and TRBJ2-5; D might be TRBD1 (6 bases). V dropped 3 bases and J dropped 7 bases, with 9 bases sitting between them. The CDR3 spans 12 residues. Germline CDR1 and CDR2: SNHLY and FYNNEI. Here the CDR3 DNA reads TGTGCCAGCAGTGACAGGGGTTGGACCCAGTACTTC. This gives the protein CASSDRGWTQYF.

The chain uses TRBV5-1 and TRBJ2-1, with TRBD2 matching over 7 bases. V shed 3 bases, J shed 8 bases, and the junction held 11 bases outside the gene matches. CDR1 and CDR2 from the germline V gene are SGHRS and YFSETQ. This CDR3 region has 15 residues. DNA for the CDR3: TGCGCCAGCAGCTATCTCGGGAGGTCCCCTGATGAGCAGTTCTTC. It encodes CASSYLGRSPDEQFF.

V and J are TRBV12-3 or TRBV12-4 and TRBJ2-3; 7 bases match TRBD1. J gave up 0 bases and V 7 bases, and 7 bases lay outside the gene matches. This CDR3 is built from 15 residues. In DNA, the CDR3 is TGTGCCAGCAATCTAGAGGGGGCTAGCACAGATACGCAGTATTTT. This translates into CASNLEGASTDTQYF.

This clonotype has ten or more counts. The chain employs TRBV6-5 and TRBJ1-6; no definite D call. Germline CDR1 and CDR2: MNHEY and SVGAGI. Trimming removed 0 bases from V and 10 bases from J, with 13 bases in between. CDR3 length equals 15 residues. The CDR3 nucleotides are TGTGCCAGCAGTTACTCACGGGGAATGGGGTCACCCCTCCACTTT. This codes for CASSYSRGMGSPLHF.

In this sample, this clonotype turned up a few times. In DNA form, the CDR3 reads TGTGCCAGCAGCTTGATCGGGGAAGGGGAGACCCAGTACTTC. Translated, it gives CASSLIGEGETQYF. The chain has TRBV5-6 and TRBJ2-5; TRBD2 might be the D (5 bases). The CDR3 consists of 14 residues. Germline V CDR1 and CDR2: SGHDT, YYEEEE. Trimming removed 1 base from V and 5 bases from J, with 12 bases in between.

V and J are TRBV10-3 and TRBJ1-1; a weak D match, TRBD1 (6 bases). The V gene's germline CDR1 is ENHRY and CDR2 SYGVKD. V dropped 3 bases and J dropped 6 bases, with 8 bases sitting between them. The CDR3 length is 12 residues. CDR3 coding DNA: TGTGCCATCAGTGATTCAGGGGCTGAAGCTTTCTTT. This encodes CAISDSGAEAFF.